Shown below are 27 T cell receptor beta chains from a single sample sequenced in a study of spatial heterogeneity in lung cancer. Each CDR3 protein is one row after TCRdb ran MiXCR on the 5' RACE reads. Here the sample spans around 110,000 distinct CDR3 sequences, over 9% being singletons. The time point denotes: blood at routine non-recurrence follow-up after resection. Unsorted whole RNA samples from tumor, nontumor lung or frozen PBMC were sequenced. This material consisted of PBMCs, taken at follow-up. The receptor source for this set is a male donor with early-stage non-small cell lung cancer.

In its sample, this clonotype was seen a few times. The CDR3 DNA reads TGCGCCAGCAGCCCGGGGGACAAAACGAACACCGGGGAGCTGTTTTTT. Translating it yields CASSPGDKTNTGELFF. This sequence joins TRBV5-1 and TRBJ2-2; the D call may be TRBD1 or TRBD2 (6 bases each). The germline V gene encodes CDR1 SGHRS and CDR2 YFSETQ. V was pared by 4 bases and J by 0 bases, with 13 bases between. The CDR3 has 16 amino acids.

Only a few counts were recorded for this clonotype. The J gene is TRBJ2-1, the V gene TRBV11-2; the D is unclear. This CDR3 is 16 amino acids long. The ends were cut back, 0 bases at V and 3 bases at J, with 12 bases in the middle. In germline, CDR1 is SGHAT, CDR2 FQNNGV. The CDR3 loop reads CASSLDLKRGYNEQFF. CDR3 in DNA: TGTGCCAGCAGCTTAGATCTTAAGCGAGGCTACAATGAGCAGTTCTTC.

The rearrangement uses TRBV5-1 and TRBJ1-4, with D unresolved. The germline V gene encodes CDR1 SGHRS and CDR2 YFSETQ. CDR3 length equals 15 residues. V shed 0 bases and J shed 1 base, with 7 bases lying between them. The DNA for the CDR3 is TGCGCCAGCAGCTTGGCCGGCAGAACTAATGAAAAACTGTTTTTT. Translating gives CASSLAGRTNEKLFF.

This clonotype has only a few counts. The gene calls are TRBV5-1 and TRBJ1-1, with D possibly TRBD1 on 6 matching bases. Germline CDR1 and CDR2: SGHRS and YFSETQ. The CDR3 runs to 11 residues. Between the trimmed V and J ends, which lost 7 bases and 8 bases, there was a span of 12 bases. CDR3 sequence (DNA): TGCGCCAGCGGATTCGGACAGGAAGCTTTCTTT. It yields the protein CASGFGQEAFF.

The chain employs TRBV28 and TRBJ2-7; D is possibly TRBD1 or TRBD2 (5 bases each). This CDR3 has 15 residues. The V and J ends lost 8 bases and 2 bases respectively, with 19 bases between them. Germline values: CDR1 MDHEN, CDR2 SYDVKM. The CDR3 DNA is TGTGCCAGCCATAGTCCCGACAGAGGGACCTACGAGCAGTACTTC. This sequence encodes CASHSPDRGTYEQYF.

This clonotype came up a few times. The rearrangement uses TRBV5-1 and TRBJ2-1, with 12 positions matching TRBD2. This CDR3 region has 19 residues. Unmatched junction bases numbered 11, after V lost 4 bases and J lost 0 bases. The germline V gene has CDR1 SGHRS and CDR2 YFSETQ. The CDR3 protein is CASSPGLAGYPSSYNEQFF. The CDR3 DNA reads TGCGCCAGCAGCCCGGGACTAGCGGGTTACCCGAGCTCCTACAATGAGCAGTTCTTC.

In this sample, this clonotype turned up a few times. The chain recombines TRBV7-2 with TRBJ1-3; D is unresolved. From germline, CDR1 is SGHTA and CDR2 FQGNSA. The CDR3 sequence is 14 residues long. V lost 5 bases and J 0 bases, leaving 8 bases between the germline ends. CDR3 residues: CASSPQNSGNTIYF. CDR3 coding DNA: TGTGCCAGCAGCCCGCAGAACTCTGGAAACACCATATATTTT.

There are many counts of this clonotype. The rearrangement joins TRBV10-2 to TRBJ1-5, with TRBD1 matching over 7 bases. This CDR3 spans 13 amino acids. CDR1 and CDR2 (germline): WSHSY, SAAADI. With 10 bases clipped from V and 6 bases from J, the junction kept 9 bases outside the gene matches. CDR3 loop: CATLTGLGQPQHF. The CDR3 DNA follows: TGCGCCACTTTGACAGGGCTGGGTCAGCCCCAGCATTTT.

The V gene is TRBV5-1, the J gene TRBJ1-1, with no clear D. V gave up 1 base and J gave up 1 base, with 8 bases separating them. The CDR3 extends over 14 amino acids. Germline CDR1 reads SGHRS; CDR2 reads YFSETQ. The CDR3 nucleotides read TGCGCCAGCAGCTTGAGGGCCCCGAACACTGAAGCTTTCTTT. This encodes CASSLRAPNTEAFF.

V gene TRBV12-3 or TRBV12-4 combines with J gene TRBJ2-7, with D perhaps TRBD2 (5 bases). The CDR3 consists of 13 residues. V dropped 7 bases and J dropped 0 bases, with 10 bases sitting between them. The CDR3 here is CASTPGVSYEQYF. The CDR3 DNA reads TGTGCCAGCACCCCCGGGGTCTCCTACGAGCAGTACTTC.

This clonotype was seen a few times. The chain recombines TRBV9 with TRBJ1-1, with 9 bases identical to TRBD1. The length of the CDR3 is 14 residues. Germline V gene sequence: CDR1 SGDLS, CDR2 YYNGEE. V shed 0 bases, J shed 6 bases, and the junction held 3 bases outside the gene matches. CDR3 in DNA: TGTGCCAGCAGCGTAGGACAGGGGGGATCTGAAGCTTTCTTT. It encodes CASSVGQGGSEAFF.

A few counts support this clonotype. This chain joins TRBV10-3 and TRBJ2-1; TRBD1 agrees at 7 bases. This CDR3 region has 14 residues. V trimming: 8 bases; J trimming: 9 bases; junction bases outside the gene matches: 13. Germline V gene lookup returns CDR1 ENHRY and CDR2 SYGVKD. The CDR3 DNA reads as TGTGCCATCGGGACAGCAGACTTCGGGGCTGAGCAGTTCTTC. It encodes CAIGTADFGAEQFF.

This clonotype came up once. The V call is TRBV12-3 or TRBV12-4, the J call TRBJ1-1; 9 bases map to TRBD1. The J segment lost 7 bases and the V segment lost 3 bases, leaving 6 bases of the junction unmatched. The CDR3 contains 14 residues. Written as DNA, the CDR3 is TGTGCCAGCAGTTTGGACAGGGGCGCGAGTGAAGCTTTCTTT. Its translation: CASSLDRGASEAFF.

In this sample, this clonotype turned up many times. The gene calls are TRBV20-1 and TRBJ2-1; D is uncertain. The CDR3 covers 14 residues. Trimming removed 3 bases at V and 5 bases at J, with 14 bases between. In germline, CDR1 is DFQATT, CDR2 SNEGSKA (reference sequence). CDR3 loop: CSASWLGWDNEQFF. CDR3 nucleotides: TGCAGTGCTAGCTGGCTGGGCTGGGACAATGAGCAGTTCTTC.

This clonotype was seen a few times. This rearrangement joins TRBV20-1 to TRBJ2-4, with D possibly matching TRBD1 (6 bases). Germline lookup yields CDR1 DFQATT and CDR2 SNEGSKA (reference sequence). V lost 6 bases, J lost 5 bases, and 14 bases lay in between. The CDR3 sequence is 13 residues long. CDR3 in amino acids: CSAPGTSENIQYF. For the CDR3, the DNA is TGCAGTGCACCCGGGACAAGTGAAAACATTCAGTACTTC.

This clonotype has a handful of counts. The chain links TRBV19 to TRBJ2-3; 7 positions match TRBD2. V shed 8 bases, J shed 2 bases, and the junction held 4 bases outside the gene matches. The CDR3 runs 13 residues. Germline V gene sequence: CDR1 LNHDA, CDR2 SQIVND (reference sequence). Here the CDR3 DNA reads TGTGCCAGTTCCCGGGGGGACACAGATACGCAGTATTTT. Translating it yields CASSRGDTDTQYF.

V gene TRBV7-9 combines with J gene TRBJ2-1; 11 positions match TRBD2. J was trimmed by 3 bases and V by 4 bases; bases with no gene match: 8. CDR1 and CDR2 (germline): SEHNR, FQNEAQ (reference sequence). CDR3 length: 17 amino acids. CDR3 loop: CASSSFLAGGLYNEQFF. The CDR3 nucleotides read TGTGCCAGCAGCTCCTTTCTAGCGGGGGGCCTCTACAATGAGCAGTTCTTC. Full variable domain (remainder filled in from reference TRBV7-9 and TRBJ2-1): DTGVSQNPRHKITKRGQNVTFRCDPISEHNRLYWYRQTLGQGPEFLTYFQNEAQLEKSRLLSDRFSAERPKGSFSTLEIQRTEQGDSAMYLCASSSFLAGGLYNEQFFGPGTRLTVL.

This clonotype was detected many times. This chain links TRBV9 with TRBJ1-1; D is unclear. The V and J ends lost 2 bases and 1 base respectively, with 9 bases between them. This CDR3 is 14 amino acids long. Germline values: CDR1 SGDLS, CDR2 YYNGEE. CDR3 protein: CASSVAAQNTEAFF. The CDR3 DNA is TGTGCCAGCAGCGTCGCAGCCCAGAACACTGAAGCTTTCTTT.

V and J are TRBV5-5 and TRBJ1-1, with D possibly matching TRBD1 (6 bases). Germline CDR1 SGHKS, CDR2 YYEKEE (reference sequence). The CDR3 has 14 residues. Deletions cut 1 base from V and 1 base from J, with 8 bases between. CDR3 protein: CASSLLTGNTEAFF. The CDR3 bases are TGTGCCAGCAGCTTGTTGACAGGGAACACTGAAGCTTTCTTT. Full variable domain (outside the CDR3, taken from reference TRBV5-5 and TRBJ1-1): DAGVTQSPTHLIKTRGQQVTLRCSPISGHKSVSWYQQVLGQGPQFIFQYYEKEERGRGNFPDRFSARQFPNYSSELNVNALLLGDSALYLCASSLLTGNTEAFFGQGTRLTVV.

This chain links TRBV2 with TRBJ1-5, with 8 bases fitting TRBD1. The CDR3 has 14 amino acids. Germline V gives CDR1 SNHLY, CDR2 FYNNEI. With V trimmed by 6 bases and J by 7 bases, 8 bases remained unmatched. CDR3 DNA sequence: TGTGCCAGCAGAACTGCAGGGGGCGGACAGCCCCAGCATTTT. Its translation: CASRTAGGGQPQHF. The full variable domain, in which reference TRBV2 and TRBJ1-5 provide the parts outside the CDR3, is EPEVTQTPSHQVTQMGQEVILRCVPISNHLYFYWYRQILGQKVEFLVSFYNNEISEKSEIFDDQFSVERPDGSNFTLKIRSTKLEDSAMYFCASRTAGGGQPQHFGDGTRLSIL.

This clonotype was observed at least ten times. The chain links TRBV7-2 to TRBJ2-2; D is unclear. In germline, CDR1 is SGHTA, CDR2 FQGNSA. The CDR3 loop spans 16 amino acids. V dropped 5 bases and J dropped 0 bases, with 13 bases sitting between them. In DNA form, the CDR3 reads TGTGCCAGCAGCCCCCGTGCGGCAGCGAACACCGGGGAGCTGTTTTTT. This gives the protein CASSPRAAANTGELFF.

This clonotype appeared a few times. The chain combines TRBV12-3 or TRBV12-4 with TRBJ1-5; D not certain. This CDR3 comprises 15 residues. Trimming removed 6 bases from V and 2 bases from J, with 14 bases in between. The CDR3 here is CASSLDISGNQPQHF. The CDR3 DNA is TGTGCCAGCAGCCTTGACATATCAGGCAATCAGCCCCAGCATTTT.

This clonotype was counted only a few times. This chain uses TRBV28 with TRBJ2-5, with D tentatively TRBD2 (5 bases). CDR1 and CDR2 (germline): MDHEN, SYDVKM. The CDR3 spans 12 residues. Between the trimmed V and J ends, which lost 5 bases and 6 bases, there was a span of 10 bases. The DNA of the CDR3 is TGTGCCAGCAGTCCTACCGGGAAGACCCAGTACTTC. This gives the protein CASSPTGKTQYF.

The V gene is TRBV15, the J gene TRBJ2-3; 13 positions agree with TRBD2. The V gene end was trimmed by 1 base and the J gene end by 6 bases; junction bases not matched to a gene: 7. The CDR3 covers 17 residues. The germline V gene has CDR1 LNHNV and CDR2 YYDKDF (reference sequence). CDR3 amino acids: CATSRGRTSGGIDTQYF. In DNA, the CDR3 is TGTGCCACCAGCAGAGGCCGGACTAGCGGGGGAATTGATACGCAGTATTTT.

This chain uses TRBV9 with TRBJ2-1; 7 positions match TRBD1. CDR3 length: 15 residues. Germline V gene lookup returns CDR1 SGDLS and CDR2 YYNGEE. The J segment lost 2 bases and the V segment lost 0 bases, leaving 2 bases of the junction unmatched. In DNA form, the CDR3 reads TGTGCCAGCAGCGTAGGAGGGGGCGCCTACAATGAGCAGTTCTTC. Its translation is CASSVGGGAYNEQFF.

Many counts were recorded for this clonotype. The genes are TRBV4-3 and TRBJ1-2, with D unresolved. V was trimmed by 0 bases and J by 9 bases, leaving 17 bases between them. This CDR3 contains 15 residues. Germline-derived CDR1 and CDR2 are LGHNA and YSLEER. The CDR3 here is CASSQEGENPRSYTF. The CDR3 DNA follows: TGCGCCAGCAGCCAAGAGGGTGAGAATCCTCGGAGCTACACCTTC.

V and J are TRBV28 and TRBJ1-6; D is perhaps TRBD1 (5 bases). CDR3 size: 15 residues. Germline loops: CDR1 MDHEN, CDR2 SYDVKM. V was pared by 5 bases and J by 7 bases, with 15 bases between. CDR3 sequence (DNA): TGTGCCAGCAGTCAACGCGGGCAGGGAAATTCACCCCTCCACTTT. As protein: CASSQRGQGNSPLHF.